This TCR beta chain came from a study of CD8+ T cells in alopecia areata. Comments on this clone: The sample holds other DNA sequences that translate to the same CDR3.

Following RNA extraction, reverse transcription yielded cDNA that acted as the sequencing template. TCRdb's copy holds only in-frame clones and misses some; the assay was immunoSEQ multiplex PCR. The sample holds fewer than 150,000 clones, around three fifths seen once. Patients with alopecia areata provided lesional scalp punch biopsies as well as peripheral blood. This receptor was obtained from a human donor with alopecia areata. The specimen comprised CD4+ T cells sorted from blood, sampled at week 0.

CDR3 protein: CASSVGTSGTDTQYF. The CDR3 region has the DNA TGTGCCAGCAGCGTAGGGACTAGCGGCACAGATACGCAGTATTTT. V gene TRBV9 combines with J gene TRBJ2-3, with 9 bases lining up with TRBD2. The CDR3 is made up of 15 amino acids. CDR1 and CDR2 from the germline V gene are SGDLS and YYNGEE. With 0 bases clipped from V and 1 base from J, the junction kept 0 bases outside the gene matches.